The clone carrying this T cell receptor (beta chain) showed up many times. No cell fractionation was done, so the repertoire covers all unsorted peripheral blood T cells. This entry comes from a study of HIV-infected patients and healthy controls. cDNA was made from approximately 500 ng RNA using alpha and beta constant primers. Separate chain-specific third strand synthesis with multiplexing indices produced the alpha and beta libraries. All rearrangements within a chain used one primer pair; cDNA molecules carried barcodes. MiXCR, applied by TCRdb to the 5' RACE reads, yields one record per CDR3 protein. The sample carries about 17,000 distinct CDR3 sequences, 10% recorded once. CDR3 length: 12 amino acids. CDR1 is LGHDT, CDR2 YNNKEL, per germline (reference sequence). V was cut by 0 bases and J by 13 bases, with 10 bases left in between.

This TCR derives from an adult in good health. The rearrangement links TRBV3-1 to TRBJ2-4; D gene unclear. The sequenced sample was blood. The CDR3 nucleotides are TGTGCCAGCAGCCAAGATGAGGTGGGGCAGTACTTC. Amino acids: CASSQDEVGQYF.